This passage covers 32 T cell receptor beta chains from one sample sequenced in a study of cytomegalovirus exposure and HLA in healthy donors (dated by TCRdb to about 2017). Library generation was performed with the immunoSEQ multiplex PCR assay. For the multiplex PCR, a mixture combining 60 forward primers for TCR Vbeta segments and 13 reverse primers for TCR Jbeta segments was used. TCRdb provides this immuneACCESS table in a form limited to in-frame rearrangements. Some clones are lacking; in checked studies, under half of them reflect an unresolved V gene, and why the rest are absent is not known. Across this sample there are about 100,000 clones, with around 81% seen only once. Around 4.2% of the sample goes to the ten largest clones. Source material: PBMCs. Receptors were obtained from a woman in her seventies in good health and CMV-seropositive.

The gene calls are TRBV14 and TRBJ2-3; 8 positions agree with TRBD2. CDR1 is SGHDN and CDR2 is FVKESK in the germline V gene. Unmatched junction bases numbered 7, after V lost 0 bases and J lost 2 bases. CDR3 length equals 17 residues. The CDR3: CASSQDYGRANTDTQYF. CDR3 in DNA: TGTGCCAGCAGCCAAGATTACGGGAGGGCCAACACAGATACGCAGTATTTT.

The V gene is TRBV4-1, the J gene TRBJ2-5; tentatively, D is TRBD1 (6 bases). Trimming left V 0 bases short and J 1 base short, with 15 bases between. CDR1 is MGHRA and CDR2 is YSYEKL in the germline V gene. The CDR3 is made up of 17 amino acids. The CDR3 DNA sequence: TGCGCCAGCAGCCAAGATCTAACAGGGCGAGCCCAAGAGACCCAGTACTTC. Amino acid sequence: CASSQDLTGRAQETQYF.

The chain recombines TRBV11-3 with TRBJ2-1, with 7 bases aligning to TRBD1. The CDR3 has 15 residues. Losses at the gene ends were 0 bases for V and 10 bases for J; bases not matched to a gene: 9. Germline CDR1 reads SGHNT; CDR2 reads YENEEA. CDR3 in amino acids: CASSLEGGAGSEQFF. The CDR3 nucleotides are TGTGCCAGCAGCTTAGAAGGGGGCGCAGGCTCCGAGCAGTTCTTC.

The rearrangement uses TRBV11-3 and TRBJ1-2; D remains ambiguous. Germline V gives CDR1 SGHNT, CDR2 YENEEA. Trimming pared 3 bases from V and 9 bases from J, leaving 11 bases between. The CDR3 totals 12 residues. CDR3 DNA: TGTGCCAGCAGCTTTACGGTCGGTAGCTACACCTTC. Translating it yields CASSFTVGSYTF.

The V call is TRBV15, the J call TRBJ1-4; D possibly corresponds to TRBD1 (5 bases). CDR1 and CDR2 from the germline V gene are LNHNV and YYDKDF (reference sequence). V was cut by 0 bases and J by 5 bases, with 13 bases left in between. The CDR3 is made up of 16 amino acids. This chain's CDR3 is CATSREKTDSNEKLFF. The CDR3 DNA sequence: TGTGCCACCAGCAGAGAGAAGACAGACTCAAATGAAAAACTGTTTTTT.

A single count supports this clone. V gene TRBV18 combines with J gene TRBJ1-2; 9 nucleotides line up with TRBD1. J lost 4 bases, V lost 3 bases, and 9 bases had no gene match. CDR3 length equals 16 residues. Germline-derived CDR1 and CDR2 are KGHSH and LQKENI. In DNA, the CDR3 is TGTGCCAGCTCACCGCGCGGGGGACAGGGAGGCTATGGCTACACCTTC. Translating gives CASSPRGGQGGYGYTF.

The V gene is TRBV7-7, the J gene TRBJ1-1; D not certain. CDR1 is SSHAT, CDR2 FNYEAQ, per germline (reference sequence). This CDR3 comprises 14 residues. The CDR3 protein is CATQASTGGTEAFF. CDR3 sequence (DNA): TGTGCTACCCAGGCCTCAACTGGAGGGACTGAAGCTTTCTTT.

The genes are TRBV19 and TRBJ2-7; D might be TRBD1 (6 bases). Trimming stripped 7 bases from V and 1 base from J, with 14 bases between. This CDR3 is 14 amino acids long. Per germline, CDR1 LNHDA and CDR2 SQIVND (reference sequence). Written as DNA, the CDR3 is TGTGCCAGTAAAGGATGGCAGGGGTCCTACGAGCAGTACTTC. Encoded protein: CASKGWQGSYEQYF.

The CDR3 spells CASSTGSSAGNTIYF. CDR3 in DNA: TGTGCCAGCAGTACAGGGTCGTCTGCTGGAAACACCATATATTTT. V usage is TRBV28 and J usage is TRBJ1-3; tentatively, D is TRBD1 (6 bases). Germline CDR1 and CDR2: MDHEN and SYDVKM. The V gene lost 5 bases and the J gene lost 2 bases, with 13 bases spanning the gap. The CDR3 runs 15 residues.

The chain is built from TRBV28 and TRBJ2-7; tentatively, D is TRBD2 (6 bases). Trimming cost V 6 bases and J 3 bases, with 15 bases left between them. In germline, CDR1 is MDHEN, CDR2 SYDVKM. The CDR3 runs to 14 residues. This chain's CDR3 is CASRYGGAYYEQYF. The CDR3 DNA follows: TGTGCCAGCAGATATGGCGGGGCCTACTACGAGCAGTACTTC.

V gene TRBV11-3 combines with J gene TRBJ2-5, with 8 bases aligning to TRBD1. The end of the DNA fits TRBJ2-7 better, so the J call may be wrong. The CDR3 runs 12 residues. Looked up from germline, CDR1 is SGHNT and CDR2 is YENEEA. Here the CDR3 reads CASSPDRGEQYF. CDR3 DNA: TGTGCCAGCAGCCCTGACAGGGGCGAGCAGTACTTC.

The chain has TRBV5-5 and TRBJ2-1; TRBD2 matches at 9 bases. V lost 0 bases, J lost 3 bases, and 4 bases stayed unmatched. This CDR3 region has 16 residues. From germline, CDR1 is SGHKS and CDR2 YYEKEE (reference sequence). The CDR3 coding sequence is TGTGCCAGCAGCTTGGGAGGACTAGCGTACTACAATGAGCAGTTCTTC. Its protein product is CASSLGGLAYYNEQFF.

This clone was detected once. The chain uses TRBV28 and TRBJ2-7, with 10 bases identical to TRBD2. In germline, CDR1 is MDHEN, CDR2 SYDVKM. The CDR3 runs 14 residues. The V segment lost 9 bases and the J segment 7 bases; nucleotides outside the gene matches: 12. CDR3 DNA sequence: TGTGCCAGTTCTAGCGGGAGCGCTATACGGGAGCAGTACTTC. Its protein is CASSSGSAIREQYF.

The chain employs TRBV2 and TRBJ2-6; 8 bases match TRBD2. With V trimmed by 5 bases and J by 0 bases, 15 bases remained unmatched. This CDR3 spans 20 amino acids. The germline gives CDR1 SNHLY, CDR2 FYNNEI. CDR3 loop: CASSLRGAGGIGSGANVLTF. The CDR3 DNA sequence: TGTGCCAGCAGTCTAAGGGGGGCGGGGGGAATTGGCTCTGGGGCCAACGTCCTGACTTTC.

The V gene is TRBV9, the J gene TRBJ2-3; D is undetermined. The V end lost 4 bases, the J end lost 3 bases, and 15 bases lay between the germline ends. Germline V gives CDR1 SGDLS, CDR2 YYNGEE. The CDR3 contains 15 residues. CDR3 protein: CASSRRGSRTDTQYF. Here the CDR3 DNA reads TGTGCCAGCAGCCGCCGTGGGTCGAGGACAGATACGCAGTATTTT.

This chain connects TRBV25-1 to TRBJ1-5; D is unresolved. This CDR3 region has 13 residues. The V end was cut by 0 bases, the J end by 3 bases, with 3 bases between. The germline V gene encodes CDR1 MGHDK and CDR2 SYGVNS. The CDR3 here is CASSEYSNQPQHF. The CDR3, as DNA: TGTGCCAGCAGTGAATACTCCAATCAGCCCCAGCATTTT. Based on the CDR3 plus reference TRBV25-1 and TRBJ1-5, the full variable domain is EADIYQTPRYLVIGTGKKITLECSQTMGHDKMYWYQQDPGMELHLIHYSYGVNSTEKGDLSSESTVSRIRTEHFPLTLESARPSHTSQYLCASSEYSNQPQHFGDGTRLSIL.

V is TRBV28 and J is TRBJ1-2; 8 positions agree with TRBD1. With V trimmed by 5 bases and J by 3 bases, 2 bases remained unmatched. The CDR3 loop spans 13 amino acids. The germline V gene has CDR1 MDHEN and CDR2 SYDVKM. This CDR3 is CASSTTGDYGYTF. The CDR3 DNA follows: TGTGCCAGCAGTACGACAGGGGACTATGGCTACACCTTC.

The J gene is TRBJ1-5, the V gene TRBV11-2; D possibly corresponds to TRBD1 (6 bases). In germline, CDR1 is SGHAT, CDR2 FQNNGV. V lost 5 bases to trimming and J lost 9 bases, with 20 bases between them. The CDR3 length is 15 residues. CDR3 DNA: TGTGCCAGCAGCGCCACACAGGGAGGGGGTCGGCCCCAGCATTTT. Its translation is CASSATQGGGRPQHF.

Notes on this clone: A junction boundary mismatches the germline segment, possibly from a read error. CDR3 coding DNA: TGCGCCAACAGCCCTACAGGGGGCAATGGGGTCAGCCAAGAGACCCAGTACTTC. Amino acid sequence: CANSPTGGNGVSQETQYF. The chain recombines TRBV5-1 with TRBJ2-5, with 9 bases that match TRBD1. Germline V gives CDR1 SGHRS, CDR2 YFSETQ. The CDR3 runs to 18 residues.

The rearrangement links TRBV4-1 to TRBJ2-2; TRBD2 might be the D (6 bases). CDR1 is MGHRA and CDR2 is YSYEKL in the germline V gene. Trimming removed 2 bases at V and 7 bases at J, with 17 bases between. CDR3 length: 16 residues. CDR3 region: CASSQLPHLGGGELFF. For the CDR3, the DNA is TGCGCCAGCAGCCAACTCCCCCACCTCGGGGGCGGGGAGCTGTTTTTT.

The rearrangement joins TRBV7-9 to TRBJ1-2; D unclear. The CDR3 has 16 amino acids. V lost 1 base to trimming and J lost 4 bases, with 16 bases between them. Looked up from germline, CDR1 is SEHNR and CDR2 is FQNEAQ (reference sequence). The DNA of the CDR3 is TGTGCCAGCAGCTTAGTGATAGTGGGCAGCCCCTATGGCTACACCTTC. Encoded protein: CASSLVIVGSPYGYTF.

The chain combines TRBV14 with TRBJ2-2; a weak D match, TRBD2 (5 bases). This CDR3 comprises 19 residues. Germline values: CDR1 SGHDN, CDR2 FVKESK. Deletions cut 0 bases from V and 1 base from J, with 18 bases between. The CDR3 here is CASSQDQWAGKKNTGELFF. As DNA, the CDR3 is TGTGCCAGCAGCCAAGATCAATGGGCGGGCAAAAAGAACACCGGGGAGCTGTTTTTT.

The genes are TRBV5-1 and TRBJ2-5, with 16 positions matching TRBD2. TRBJ2-7 matches the DNA end more closely, so the J call is doubtful. Per the germline V gene, CDR1 is SGHRS and CDR2 is YFSETQ. The CDR3 sequence is 17 residues long. Here the CDR3 reads CASSSGLAGGRTYEQYF. DNA for the CDR3: TGCGCCAGCAGCTCGGGACTAGCGGGAGGGAGGACCTACGAGCAGTACTTC.

The chain links TRBV4-2 to TRBJ2-2; D is ambiguous. The V end lost 0 bases, the J end lost 0 bases, and 5 bases lay between the germline ends. The CDR3 extends over 15 amino acids. Germline values: CDR1 LGHNA, CDR2 YNFKEQ. The CDR3 region has the DNA TGTGCCAGCAGCCAAGAAACAGCGAACACCGGGGAGCTGTTTTTT. This sequence encodes CASSQETANTGELFF.

The table lists this clone with a count of one. Here the CDR3 reads CSAGDNYEQYF. DNA for the CDR3: TGCAGTGCTGGGGACAACTACGAGCAGTACTTC. V and J are TRBV20-1 and TRBJ2-7; the D gene is possibly TRBD1 (6 bases). CDR1 is DFQATT and CDR2 is SNEGSKA in the germline V gene (reference sequence). Between the trimmed V and J ends, which lost 5 bases and 3 bases, there was a span of 8 bases. The CDR3 has 11 residues.

The chain carries TRBV11-2 and TRBJ2-1, with D possibly being TRBD2 (6 bases). V was cut by 0 bases and J by 5 bases, with 20 bases left in between. The germline gives CDR1 SGHAT, CDR2 FQNNGV. The CDR3 consists of 18 residues. The CDR3 is CASSLDPVAGPYHNEQFF. CDR3 nucleotide sequence: TGTGCCAGCAGCTTAGATCCTGTGGCGGGACCCTACCACAATGAGCAGTTCTTC.

The CDR3 loop reads CATSSSGTDTQYF. The CDR3, as DNA: TGTGCCACCTCTAGCAGTGGCACAGATACGCAGTATTTT. V is TRBV10-3 and J is TRBJ2-3; D is possibly TRBD2 (5 bases). V was pared by 10 bases and J by 1 base, with 12 bases between. The CDR3 covers 13 residues. Germline values: CDR1 ENHRY, CDR2 SYGVKD.

V gene TRBV28 combines with J gene TRBJ1-5; maybe TRBD1 (5 bases). Germline loops: CDR1 MDHEN, CDR2 SYDVKM. This CDR3 is 13 amino acids long. The V and J ends lost 6 bases and 5 bases respectively, with 11 bases between them. CDR3 sequence (DNA): TGTGCCAGCAGCTGGGGGGGGGATCAGCCCCAGCATTTT. As protein: CASSWGGDQPQHF.

The chain uses TRBV7-8 and TRBJ2-7; 7 bases map to TRBD1. Trimming took 4 bases from V and 2 from J; bases not matched to a gene: 8. This CDR3 comprises 15 residues. Germline assignment: CDR1 SGHVS and CDR2 FQNEAQ. DNA for the CDR3: TGTGCCAGCAGCTCCTATAGGGACAGAGCCTACGAGCAGTACTTC. This encodes CASSSYRDRAYEQYF. The complete variable domain, with remaining parts taken from reference TRBV7-8 and TRBJ2-7, reads GAGVSQSPRYKVAKRGQDVALRCDPISGHVSLFWYQQALGQGPEFLTYFQNEAQLDKSGLPSDRFFAERPEGSVSTLKIQRTQQEDSAVYLCASSSYRDRAYEQYFGPGTRLTVT.

The rearrangement uses TRBV10-3 and TRBJ2-3, with 7 bases that match TRBD1. The CDR3 consists of 14 residues. Germline CDR1 and CDR2: ENHRY and SYGVKD. The junction had 4 bases not matched to a gene; V was cut back by 3 bases and J by 4 bases. The CDR3 nucleotides are TGTGCCATCAGTGATTTTCAGGGGGCAGATACGCAGTATTTT. It is translated as CAISDFQGADTQYF.

This chain links TRBV2 with TRBJ1-6; 7 nucleotides align to TRBD1. The CDR3 extends over 14 amino acids. Trimming at V came to 5 bases and at J to 7 bases, leaving 5 bases not matched to a gene. Germline CDR1 SNHLY, CDR2 FYNNEI. This CDR3 is CASSLTGENSPLHF. DNA for the CDR3: TGTGCCAGCAGTCTAACAGGGGAAAATTCACCCCTCCACTTT.

This clone was detected only once. The chain uses TRBV19 and TRBJ2-1, with TRBD2 identical over 12 bases. The V gene's germline CDR1 is LNHDA and CDR2 SQIVND (reference sequence). Trimming took 6 bases from V and 3 from J; bases not matched to a gene: 18. This CDR3 has 20 amino acids. CDR3: CASSPPTGLAGLQVYNEQFF. The CDR3 nucleotides read TGTGCCAGTAGCCCACCCACAGGACTAGCGGGACTGCAGGTCTACAATGAGCAGTTCTTC.